The sequence of this T cell receptor (beta chain) was determined in a study of T cell responses to AZD1222 COVID-19 vaccine. Findings of the study overall: Along spike, vaccine-associated CD4 TCRs were found throughout, with dominance at 160-218 and 743-854. The study found Spike-specific TCR breadth and depth rose after two AZD1222 doses. White British people made up most donors, females outnumbered males, and clonal diversity was possibly underestimated. The peak T cell response came first, and repertoires were sampled only after it.

On this clone: Its antigen is not identified.

The V and J ends lost 4 bases and 6 bases, in that order; junction bases with no gene match: 9. CDR1 and CDR2 from the germline V gene are MDHEN and SYDVKM. CDR3 length equals 15 residues. TCRdb keeps only in-frame clones here, not all; method: immunoSEQ multiplex PCR. There are 100,000 to 120,000 clones in the sample; 86% occur only once, and approximately 3% lies in the top ten. Sequencing was performed on peripheral blood, taken on day 0 of AZD1222 vaccination. The chain couples TRBV28 to TRBJ1-5; 7 nucleotides match TRBD1. The TCR comes from an adult in good health. CDR3 region: CASSSLDRAVQPQHF. For the CDR3, the DNA is TGTGCCAGCAGTTCCCTTGACAGGGCAGTTCAGCCCCAGCATTTT. The variable domain in full, with the rest retrieved from reference TRBV28 and TRBJ1-5, is DVKVTQSSRYLVKRTGEKVFLECVQDMDHENMFWYRQDPGLGLRLIYFSYDVKMKEKGDIPEGYSVSREKKERFSLILESASTNQTSMYLCASSSLDRAVQPQHFGDGTRLSIL.